This entry concerns a single T cell receptor (beta chain). This record belongs to a study of OX40 agonist ivuxolimab in advanced cancers. Germline assignment: CDR1 LNHDA and CDR2 SQIVND (reference sequence). V dropped 6 bases and J dropped 0; count of bases not matched to a gene: 0. The CDR3 is made up of 14 amino acids. The protocol was immunoSEQ multiplex PCR, while the TCRdb copy is restricted to in-frame clones and leaves out a portion. The sample includes some 35,000 clones, 87% of them seen just once. V gene TRBV19 combines with J gene TRBJ2-5; 11 bases align to TRBD2. The source was CD4+ or CD8+ T cells sorted from blood, collected in a trial of the OX40 agonist ivuxolimab. The sequence came from an adult with an advanced solid tumor such as melanoma, head and neck, liver or kidney cancer. The chain's CDR3 is CASRTSGNQETQYF. In nucleotides, the CDR3 is TGTGCCAGTAGGACTAGCGGGAACCAAGAGACCCAGTACTTC.